Presented here are 19 T cell receptor beta chains from one specimen sequenced in a study of blood T cells in healthy people across ages. Next came a second PCR, run for about 6 to 12 cycles, which used a sample-barcoded 5' primer along with a J-beta primer mix. TCRdb fed the 5' RACE reads into MiXCR, producing one record per CDR3 protein. The profile shows 1.5 million to 2 million distinct CDR3 sequences, 28% of them singletons. Sequencing input: blood. These receptors were obtained from a woman between 25 and 40 years old in good health.

This clonotype was seen repeatedly, ten times or more. The rearrangement joins TRBV7-9 to TRBJ2-7; 7 bases map to TRBD2. V shed 4 bases and J 2 bases; nucleotides not matched to a gene: 2. CDR3 length: 13 residues. Germline V gene lookup returns CDR1 SEHNR and CDR2 FQNEAQ (reference sequence). CDR3 protein: CASSSSGAYEQYF. CDR3 bases: TGTGCCAGCAGCTCTAGCGGAGCCTACGAGCAGTACTTC.

The table lists this clonotype with a few counts. This chain links TRBV6-2 or TRBV6-3 with TRBJ2-1; perhaps TRBD2 as D (5 bases). The V and J ends lost 2 bases and 0 bases respectively, with 8 bases between them. Germline values: CDR1 MNHEY, CDR2 SVGEGT. The CDR3 loop spans 15 amino acids. The CDR3 DNA follows: TGTGCCAGCAGTTACCCGGGGAGCTCCTACAATGAGCAGTTCTTC. Translation gives CASSYPGSSYNEQFF.

As regards this clonotype: A much more abundant neighbour one base away suggests this may be a read error. The CDR3 here is CTISPSIRFVGEQFF. Written as DNA, the CDR3 is TGTACCATCAGCCCGTCGATTCGCTTTGTTGGTGAGCAGTTCTTC. The chain carries TRBV10-3 and TRBJ2-1; no definite D call. CDR1 is ENHRY, CDR2 SYGVKD, per germline. CDR3 length: 15 residues.

The chain employs TRBV9 and TRBJ2-7; perhaps TRBD2 as D (5 bases). This CDR3 is 14 amino acids long. The V end lost 1 base, the J end lost 0 bases, and 8 bases lay between the germline ends. The germline V gene has CDR1 SGDLS and CDR2 YYNGEE. DNA for the CDR3: TGTGCCAGCAGCGTATTGGGGAGCTCCTACGAGCAGTACTTC. Protein sequence: CASSVLGSSYEQYF.

There are a few counts of this clonotype. V usage is TRBV5-1 and J usage is TRBJ1-2, with 7 bases that match TRBD1. The V segment lost 4 bases and the J segment 0 bases; nucleotides outside the gene matches: 6. This CDR3 is built from 15 residues. Germline lookup yields CDR1 SGHRS and CDR2 YFSETQ. CDR3 bases: TGCGCCAGCAGCATGGGGACAGCGACTAACTATGGCTACACCTTC. This translates into CASSMGTATNYGYTF.

This clonotype showed up many times. The chain has TRBV10-3 and TRBJ2-7; D gene ambiguous. The V end was cut by 0 bases, the J end by 0 bases, with 9 bases between. Germline assignment: CDR1 ENHRY and CDR2 SYGVKD. The CDR3 consists of 15 residues. CDR3 nucleotides: TGTGCCATCAGTGAGTCGGCAGGCGCCTCCTACGAGCAGTACTTC. Protein product: CAISESAGASYEQYF.

Of note for this clonotype: Since a much larger clone is just one base distant, this may be a read error. V is TRBV7-2 and J is TRBJ1-2; TRBD1 might be the D (5 bases). This CDR3 contains 13 residues. The germline V gene has CDR1 SGHTA and CDR2 FQGNSA. The CDR3, as DNA: TGTGCCAGCAGCGTCTACAGGAACTATCGCTACACCTTC. Protein product: CASSVYRNYRYTF.

On this clonotype: Its ends do not fully match the called genes, so a read error is possible. The chain combines TRBV12-5 with TRBJ2-3, with 10 nucleotides matching TRBD1. CDR3 size: 15 residues. Per germline, CDR1 LGHNT and CDR2 FRNRAP. The CDR3 bases are TGTGCTAGTGGTTTATCGACAGGGGGCACAGGTACGCAGTATTTT. Translating gives CASGLSTGGTGTQYF.

The V gene is TRBV12-3 or TRBV12-4, the J gene TRBJ2-7; 15 positions agree with TRBD2. The CDR3 length is 18 residues. Unmatched junction bases numbered 17, after V lost 7 bases and J lost 7 bases. The CDR3 spells CASTWGGLAGGPYNEQYF. The CDR3 bases are TGTGCCAGCACTTGGGGGGGACTAGCGGGGGGTCCCTACAATGAGCAGTACTTC.

This sequence joins TRBV5-6 and TRBJ2-5; TRBD2 agrees at 11 bases. J lost 3 bases, V lost 4 bases, and 5 bases had no gene match. The germline gives CDR1 SGHDT, CDR2 YYEEEE. The CDR3 runs 15 residues. The CDR3 loop reads CASSGILAGEETQYF. CDR3 nucleotides: TGTGCCAGCAGCGGCATACTAGCGGGGGAAGAGACCCAGTACTTC.

V and J are TRBV9 and TRBJ2-5; no clear D. The CDR3 is made up of 14 amino acids. Trimming removed 1 base at V and 4 bases at J, with 11 bases between. Germline values: CDR1 SGDLS, CDR2 YYNGEE. The DNA for the CDR3 is TGTGCCAGCAGCGTAACGGCAGTAAGAGAGACCCAGTACTTC. It specifies CASSVTAVRETQYF.

The chain couples TRBV28 to TRBJ1-1; TRBD1 matches 8 bases. This CDR3 spans 15 amino acids. The J segment lost 3 bases and the V segment lost 6 bases, leaving 9 bases of the junction unmatched. Germline V gene lookup returns CDR1 MDHEN and CDR2 SYDVKM. CDR3 nucleotide sequence: TGTGCCAGCAGAACAGGGGGGAGGACGGACACTGAAGCTTTCTTT. This codes for CASRTGGRTDTEAFF.

At least ten counts were recorded for this clonotype. The chain uses TRBV10-3 and TRBJ2-7; D remains unclear. CDR1 is ENHRY, CDR2 SYGVKD, per germline. The CDR3 consists of 13 residues. Between the trimmed V and J ends, which lost 0 bases and 2 bases, there was a span of 5 bases. This chain's CDR3 is CAISESAPYEQYF. The CDR3, as DNA: TGTGCCATCAGTGAGTCAGCCCCCTACGAGCAGTACTTC.

The V call is TRBV6-2 or TRBV6-3, the J call TRBJ2-7; D perhaps matches TRBD2 (5 bases). This CDR3 comprises 12 residues. Germline CDR1 reads MNHEY; CDR2 reads SVGEGT. V was cut by 5 bases and J by 3 bases, with 8 bases left in between. CDR3 residues: CASSRLIYEQYF. CDR3 nucleotide sequence: TGTGCCAGCAGTAGACTAATCTACGAGCAGTACTTC.

The chain couples TRBV7-9 to TRBJ2-1; a possible D gene is TRBD2 (5 bases). The V gene lost 5 bases and the J gene lost 8 bases, with 16 bases spanning the gap. The germline V gene encodes CDR1 SEHNR and CDR2 FQNEAQ (reference sequence). This CDR3 comprises 14 residues. CDR3 sequence reads: CASSPPPRVDEQFF. The CDR3 DNA is TGTGCCAGCAGCCCCCCCCCGAGGGTAGATGAGCAGTTCTTC.

The V call is TRBV2, the J call TRBJ2-5; no clear D. This CDR3 comprises 15 residues. Germline CDR1 reads SNHLY; CDR2 reads FYNNEI. Trimming pared 1 base from V and 0 bases from J, leaving 9 bases between. The CDR3 DNA reads TGTGCCAGCAGTGAAGTTACTACATACCAAGAGACCCAGTACTTC. It is translated as CASSEVTTYQETQYF.

The chain has TRBV20-1 and TRBJ2-7; 7 bases align to TRBD2. The V gene end was trimmed by 5 bases and the J gene end by 3 bases; junction bases not matched to a gene: 16. Germline lookup yields CDR1 DFQATT and CDR2 SNEGSKA (reference sequence). There are 16 residues in the CDR3. The CDR3 loop is CSASPPPAGIFYEQYF. The DNA of the CDR3 is TGCAGTGCTTCCCCCCCGCCAGCGGGGATATTCTACGAGCAGTACTTC.

This chain links TRBV12-3 or TRBV12-4 with TRBJ1-1; tentative D call: TRBD1 (5 bases). V lost 8 bases and J 0 bases, leaving 16 bases between the germline ends. The CDR3 consists of 15 residues. CDR3 nucleotide sequence: TGTGCCAGCCTCTTTTGGGGCGACATGAACACTGAAGCTTTCTTT. It specifies CASLFWGDMNTEAFF.

The rearrangement uses TRBV7-9 and TRBJ1-1; no reliable D call. The germline V gene has CDR1 SEHNR and CDR2 FQNEAQ (reference sequence). Between the trimmed V and J ends, which lost 4 bases and 4 bases, there was a span of 16 bases. CDR3 size: 15 residues. Here the CDR3 reads CASSSPEDRGTEAFF. Written as DNA, the CDR3 is TGTGCCAGCAGCTCCCCCGAGGACCGAGGCACTGAAGCTTTCTTT.